The 32 T cell receptor beta chains below were found in one sample sequenced in a study of shared clonotypes between healthy human individuals. Sequenced by immunoSEQ multiplex PCR; TCRdb stores in-frame clones only, minus some. The table includes 650,000 to 800,000 clones, 72% detected once. The sequencing sample was made of memory CD4+ T cells sorted from blood. Subset: CD45RA-negative fraction. These receptors all come from a woman in her 30s in good health.

The sample holds a few counts of this clone. The rearrangement joins TRBV28 to TRBJ2-7; TRBD2 matches at 9 bases. Germline trimming cut 6 bases from V and 7 bases from J; bases unmatched to any gene: 16. Germline V gene data show CDR1 as MDHEN and CDR2 as SYDVKM. The CDR3 sequence is 16 residues long. CDR3 in DNA: TGTGCCAGCAGATCCCTGGGCGCGGGAGGGCCGGGGGAGCAGTACTTC. Amino acids: CASRSLGAGGPGEQYF.

This clone was found a few times. V gene TRBV2 combines with J gene TRBJ2-1; 10 nucleotides line up with TRBD2. The germline V gene has CDR1 SNHLY and CDR2 FYNNEI. This CDR3 spans 19 amino acids. V trimming: 7 bases; J trimming: 2 bases; junction bases outside the gene matches: 17. The CDR3 region is CASNLGVASGSGTYNEQFF. The CDR3, as DNA: TGTGCCAGCAACCTAGGGGTGGCTAGCGGGAGTGGCACCTACAATGAGCAGTTCTTC.

The V gene is TRBV9, the J gene TRBJ2-7; 8 nucleotides line up with TRBD2. The CDR3 length is 13 residues. The ends lost 3 bases at V and 8 bases at J; junction bases unmatched: 7. Per germline, CDR1 SGDLS and CDR2 YYNGEE. The CDR3 reads CASSGPASGQQYF. DNA of the CDR3: TGTGCCAGCAGCGGGCCGGCTAGCGGGCAGCAGTACTTC.

The chain carries TRBV5-1 and TRBJ2-5; unclear D gene. The CDR3 sequence is 15 residues long. The V gene's germline CDR1 is SGHRS and CDR2 YFSETQ. The V gene lost 1 base and the J gene lost 2 bases, with 12 bases spanning the gap. The CDR3, as DNA: TGCGCCAGCAGCTTGACGTCAAACCAGCAAGAGACCCAGTACTTC. It codes for CASSLTSNQQETQYF.

This clone was recorded only once. V gene TRBV27 combines with J gene TRBJ2-3; 10 nucleotides align to TRBD1. The germline V gene has CDR1 MNHEY and CDR2 SMNVEV (reference sequence). J lost 3 bases, V lost 6 bases, and 9 bases had no gene match. CDR3 length: 16 amino acids. As DNA, the CDR3 is TGTGCCAGCAGGGAGTTGACAGGGGGCAGGACAGATACGCAGTATTTT. It specifies CASRELTGGRTDTQYF.

Comments on this clone: Other DNA sequences in the same sample also yield this CDR3. This chain connects TRBV18 to TRBJ1-2, with TRBD1 matching over 8 bases. The V and J ends lost 6 bases and 4 bases, in that order; junction bases with no gene match: 7. The CDR3 runs to 14 residues. Per the germline V gene, CDR1 is KGHSH and CDR2 is LQKENI. The CDR3 DNA follows: TGTGCCAGCTCCCCCGAAACAGGGGGCTATGGCTACACCTTC. Its protein is CASSPETGGYGYTF.

This clone showed up many times. Other DNA sequences in the same sample also yield this CDR3. CDR3 DNA sequence: TGTGCCAGCAGCCGGGAAGGAAGGTGGTATGGCTACACCTTC. Its protein product is CASSREGRWYGYTF. The chain uses TRBV5-8 and TRBJ1-2, with D uncertain. V lost 4 bases and J 5 bases, leaving 15 bases between the germline ends. CDR1 SGHTS and CDR2 YDEGEE come from the germline V gene. This CDR3 comprises 14 residues.

This clone was recorded at least ten times. The gene calls are TRBV28 and TRBJ2-7; D may be TRBD1 (6 bases). This CDR3 is 17 amino acids long. Germline V gives CDR1 MDHEN, CDR2 SYDVKM. V dropped 5 bases and J dropped 3 bases, with 23 bases sitting between them. For the CDR3, the DNA is TGTGCCAGCAGTCAAAATATACTAGGACAGAGACACTACGAGCAGTACTTC. Encoded protein: CASSQNILGQRHYEQYF.

The CDR3 region is CAWSHPIRGTYNEQFF. CDR3 coding DNA: TGTGCCTGGAGCCATCCGATTCGGGGAACCTACAATGAGCAGTTCTTC. The chain carries TRBV30 and TRBJ2-1; the D gene is possibly TRBD2 (5 bases). The CDR3 is made up of 16 amino acids. Germline values: CDR1 GTSNPN, CDR2 SVGIG (reference sequence). Trimming stripped 3 bases from V and 2 bases from J, with 17 bases between.

The rearrangement joins TRBV2 to TRBJ2-2; D tentatively reads TRBD1 or TRBD2 (5 bases each). This CDR3 region has 15 residues. Germline V lookup: CDR1 SNHLY, CDR2 FYNNEI. Trimming shortened V by 7 bases and J by 4 bases, and 16 bases separated the two germline ends. The CDR3 nucleotides are TGTGCCAGCATACGGGACCAGGCGACCACCGGGGAGCTGTTTTTT. It encodes CASIRDQATTGELFF.

V gene TRBV18 combines with J gene TRBJ2-7; D not resolved. Germline lookup yields CDR1 KGHSH and CDR2 LQKENI. CDR3 length equals 14 residues. The V end was cut by 1 base, the J end by 4 bases, with 11 bases between. CDR3 nucleotides: TGTGCCAGCTCACCACAGGCCGCCGGGTACGAGCAGTACTTC. It yields the protein CASSPQAAGYEQYF. The full variable domain, completed using reference TRBV18 and TRBJ2-7, is NAGVMQNPRHLVRRRGQEARLRCSPMKGHSHVYWYRQLPEEGLKFMVYLQKENIIDESGMPKERFSAEFPKEGPSILRIQQVVRGDSAAYFCASSPQAAGYEQYFGPGTRLTVT.

This clone was counted ten times or more. This chain links TRBV6-1 with TRBJ1-5; a weak D match, TRBD1 (5 bases). The CDR3 consists of 15 residues. The germline CDR1 and CDR2 sequences are MNHNS and SASEGT. The V end lost 11 bases, the J end lost 0 bases, and 17 bases lay between the germline ends. This chain's CDR3 is CACDPGRLSNQPQHF. In DNA form, the CDR3 reads TGTGCCTGCGACCCGGGACGGCTTAGCAATCAGCCCCAGCATTTT.

The rearrangement links TRBV6-6 to TRBJ2-7; D uncertain. V was shortened by 5 bases and J by 4 bases, with 9 bases between the two germline ends. From germline, CDR1 is MNHNY and CDR2 SVGAGI (reference sequence). The CDR3 extends over 12 amino acids. The DNA of the CDR3 is TGTGCCAGCAGTCAAACAGCGTACGAGCAGTACTTC. It specifies CASSQTAYEQYF.

This clone was counted a few times. The chain uses TRBV7-9 and TRBJ1-1, with 7 bases lining up with TRBD1. The CDR3 runs 12 residues. After removal of 5 bases from V and 8 bases from J, the junction contained 5 bases not matched to a gene. Germline lookup yields CDR1 SEHNR and CDR2 FQNEAQ (reference sequence). CDR3 bases: TGTGCCAGCAGCCCGATGACAGGGGAAGCTTTCTTT. Translation: CASSPMTGEAFF.

In its sample, this clone was seen a few times. The V and J genes are TRBV27 and TRBJ1-1, with 8 bases aligning to TRBD1. Germline CDR1 and CDR2: MNHEY and SMNVEV (reference sequence). The CDR3 sequence is 15 residues long. The V segment lost 6 bases and the J segment 1 base; nucleotides outside the gene matches: 7. DNA for the CDR3: TGTGCCAGCAGCAGACGGACAGGGAGGAACACTGAAGCTTTCTTT. Translated, it gives CASSRRTGRNTEAFF.

This clone has only a few counts. This sequence joins TRBV10-3 and TRBJ1-4, with D possibly being TRBD1 (5 bases). Germline V gene sequence: CDR1 ENHRY, CDR2 SYGVKD. This CDR3 comprises 15 residues. Between the trimmed V and J ends, which lost 0 bases and 8 bases, there was a span of 13 bases. The CDR3: CAISESFGAGEKLFF. The CDR3 DNA sequence: TGTGCCATCAGTGAGTCGTTTGGGGCCGGCGAAAAACTGTTTTTT.

J is TRBJ1-4 and V is TRBV11-2; no clear D. The V gene's germline CDR1 is SGHAT and CDR2 FQNNGV. Trimming took 5 bases from V and 0 from J, leaving 10 bases between them. The CDR3 consists of 15 residues. The CDR3 bases are TGTGCCAGCAGCCATGTGGGTACAACTAATGAAAAACTGTTTTTT. This sequence encodes CASSHVGTTNEKLFF.

This clone was seen many times. The chain is built from TRBV6-5 and TRBJ1-5; no reliable D call. The CDR3 covers 14 residues. Germline CDR1 is MNHEY and CDR2 is SVGAGI. Trimming shortened V by 4 bases and J by 5 bases, and 12 bases separated the two germline ends. This CDR3 reads CASSSLFGDQPQHF. The CDR3 DNA follows: TGTGCCAGCAGTTCATTATTTGGGGATCAGCCCCAGCATTTT.

The sample holds one count of this clone. This CDR3 is CASNSPYEQYF. Here the CDR3 DNA reads TGTGCCAGCAACTCCCCCTACGAGCAGTACTTC. V and J are TRBV28 and TRBJ2-7; unclear D gene. V was clipped by 7 bases and J by 2 bases, with 6 bases between them. The CDR3 is 11 amino acids. CDR1 is MDHEN, CDR2 SYDVKM, per germline.

J is TRBJ1-5 and V is TRBV11-2; D not certain. Looked up from germline, CDR1 is SGHAT and CDR2 is FQNNGV. This CDR3 region has 12 residues. Trimming cost V 3 bases and J 5 bases, with 5 bases left between them. The CDR3 loop reads CASSFDDQPQHF. Written as DNA, the CDR3 is TGTGCCAGCAGCTTTGACGATCAGCCCCAGCATTTT.

This clone turned up a few times. V gene TRBV6-5 combines with J gene TRBJ2-2, with TRBD2 identical over 8 bases. The J segment lost 8 bases and the V segment lost 4 bases, leaving 12 bases of the junction unmatched. CDR1 MNHEY and CDR2 SVGAGI come from the germline V gene. The CDR3 totals 16 residues. The CDR3 here is CASSSTGTSLPGELFF. The CDR3 nucleotides read TGTGCCAGCAGTTCGACCGGGACTAGTCTACCGGGGGAGCTGTTTTTT.

This clone appeared many times. This chain uses TRBV11-2 with TRBJ2-5; D possibly matches TRBD1 or TRBD2 (5 bases each). CDR3 size: 14 residues. The germline V and J ends were trimmed by 4 bases and 5 bases, with 14 bases remaining between them. CDR1 is SGHAT, CDR2 FQNNGV, per germline. The CDR3 here is CASSSFRGRETQYF. The CDR3 nucleotides are TGTGCCAGCAGCTCCTTCCGGGGCCGGGAGACCCAGTACTTC.

The rearrangement uses TRBV10-2 and TRBJ1-5; D gene ambiguous. Trimming left V 2 bases short and J 6 bases short, with 8 bases between. Germline V gene data show CDR1 as WSHSY and CDR2 as SAAADI. The CDR3 has 13 amino acids. In nucleotides, the CDR3 is TGCGCCAGCAGTGAGGAAGGTCTTCAGCCCCAGCATTTT. Its protein product is CASSEEGLQPQHF.

The rearrangement links TRBV19 to TRBJ2-4, with D possibly being TRBD2 (5 bases). V dropped 5 bases and J dropped 0 bases, with 11 bases sitting between them. The CDR3 spans 15 residues. Germline V gene sequence: CDR1 LNHDA, CDR2 SQIVND (reference sequence). CDR3 in amino acids: CASSSPGLAKNIQYF. CDR3 bases: TGTGCCAGTAGTTCTCCCGGACTAGCCAAAAACATTCAGTACTTC.

The chain employs TRBV4-2 and TRBJ2-7; the D gene is possibly TRBD1 (6 bases). CDR3 length equals 14 residues. V was clipped by 4 bases and J by 2 bases, with 12 bases between them. In germline, CDR1 is LGHNA, CDR2 YNFKEQ. The CDR3 here is CASSPLRGTYEQYF. The CDR3 nucleotides are TGTGCCAGCAGCCCCCTGAGGGGGACCTACGAGCAGTACTTC.

The chain joins TRBV19 to TRBJ2-2; D call uncertain. This CDR3 is 16 amino acids long. Trimming left V 3 bases short and J 3 bases short, with 14 bases between. Germline assignment: CDR1 LNHDA and CDR2 SQIVND (reference sequence). This CDR3 reads CASSIPRASYTGELFF. The CDR3 nucleotides are TGTGCCAGTAGTATCCCCCGCGCCAGCTACACCGGGGAGCTGTTTTTT.

V is TRBV15 and J is TRBJ1-5, with D tentatively TRBD1 (5 bases). Trimming stripped 5 bases from V and 2 bases from J, with 19 bases between. Germline V lookup: CDR1 LNHNV, CDR2 YYDKDF (reference sequence). The length of the CDR3 is 17 residues. The CDR3 loop is CATSLGTLLRGNQPQHF. CDR3 coding DNA: TGTGCCACCAGCCTCGGGACGCTTTTAAGGGGCAATCAGCCCCAGCATTTT.

The chain uses TRBV9 and TRBJ2-5; the D call may be TRBD1 or TRBD2 (5 bases each). The CDR3 contains 18 residues. Per the germline V gene, CDR1 is SGDLS and CDR2 is YYNGEE. V lost 1 base and J 2 bases, leaving 21 bases between the germline ends. CDR3 amino acids: CASSVIPGEGPRQETQYF. The CDR3 bases are TGTGCCAGCAGCGTAATCCCGGGCGAGGGGCCGCGTCAAGAGACCCAGTACTTC.

This clone occurred many times. This chain links TRBV28 with TRBJ1-1; TRBD1 might be the D (5 bases). Looked up from germline, CDR1 is MDHEN and CDR2 is SYDVKM. Trimming left V 7 bases short and J 0 bases short, with 9 bases between. This CDR3 spans 13 amino acids. The CDR3 sequence: CASIEGVNTEAFF. The CDR3 DNA sequence: TGTGCCAGCATCGAAGGGGTGAACACTGAAGCTTTCTTT.

The chain is built from TRBV11-2 and TRBJ2-7; 11 bases are shared with TRBD1. With 5 bases clipped from V and 6 bases from J, the junction kept 6 bases outside the gene matches. Germline CDR1 SGHAT, CDR2 FQNNGV. CDR3 length equals 14 residues. The CDR3 protein is CASSHGTGGIEQYF. In nucleotides, the CDR3 is TGTGCCAGCAGCCACGGGACAGGGGGGATCGAGCAGTACTTC. Complete variable domain (other parts from reference TRBV11-2 and TRBJ2-7): EAGVAQSPRYKIIEKRQSVAFWCNPISGHATLYWYQQILGQGPKLLIQFQNNGVVDDSQLPKDRFSAERLKGVDSTLKIQPAKLEDSAVYLCASSHGTGGIEQYFGPGTRLTVT.

The gene calls are TRBV19 and TRBJ2-1; D gene unclear. CDR1 is LNHDA and CDR2 is SQIVND in the germline V gene (reference sequence). This CDR3 has 8 amino acids. V was trimmed by 9 bases and J by 15 bases, leaving 9 bases between them. The CDR3, as DNA: TGTGCCAGATCGACATCGTTCTTC. It specifies CARSTSFF.

This clone has a single count. The chain combines TRBV5-4 with TRBJ2-3; unclear D gene. The ends were cut back, 0 bases at V and 0 bases at J, with 11 bases in the middle. The CDR3 has 16 residues. Germline values: CDR1 SGHNT, CDR2 YYREEE (reference sequence). CDR3 in DNA: TGTGCCAGCAGCTTGGGTCTACCCTCGAGCACAGATACGCAGTATTTT. Its translation: CASSLGLPSSTDTQYF.